The next 9 T cell receptor beta chains were all read from a single sample in a study of T cells in Graves' hyperthyroidism and ophthalmopathy. There were TCR beta CDR3 regions amplified from RNA transcripts. In the first-round RT-PCR of the TCR CDR3, the HTBI primer set was used. In TCRdb, the multiplex PCR reads were re-called with MiXCR into one record per CDR3 protein. The sample has 550,000 to 600,000 distinct CDR3 sequences, around 15% seen once. Sequenced material: blood. These receptor sequences come from a woman aged 18-29 years with Graves' hyperthyroidism.

V gene TRBV6-5 combines with J gene TRBJ1-6; D possibly corresponds to TRBD1 (5 bases). The CDR3 has 14 residues. Per germline, CDR1 MNHEY and CDR2 SVGAGI. V was pared by 2 bases and J by 8 bases, with 10 bases between. The CDR3 reads CASSYKGSDSPLHF. CDR3 coding DNA: TGTGCCAGCAGTTACAAGGGGAGCGATTCACCCCTCCACTTT.

This clonotype was recorded at least ten times. V usage is TRBV20-1 and J usage is TRBJ2-1; D gene unclear. Trimming stripped 2 bases from V and 5 bases from J, with 16 bases between. Germline CDR1 and CDR2: DFQATT and SNEGSKA (reference sequence). The CDR3 covers 15 residues. CDR3 residues: CSARSSLVSHNEQFF. The CDR3 DNA is TGCAGTGCTAGATCTTCGCTGGTATCCCACAATGAGCAGTTCTTC.

This clonotype was observed many times. The chain combines TRBV5-8 with TRBJ1-1; D remains ambiguous. There are 13 residues in the CDR3. V was shortened by 2 bases and J by 1 base, with 6 bases between the two germline ends. CDR1 is SGHTS, CDR2 YDEGEE, per germline. The CDR3 is CASSFYPNTEAFF. The CDR3 DNA is TGTGCCAGCAGCTTTTATCCGAACACTGAAGCTTTCTTT.

Regarding this clonotype: A much bigger clone sits one base away, suggesting this may be a read error. This chain connects TRBV5-1 to TRBJ2-3, with D maybe TRBD2 (6 bases). The CDR3 consists of 14 residues. Trimming took off 4 bases at V and 10 bases at J, with 19 bases between the two ends. CDR1 is SGHRS and CDR2 is YFSETQ in the germline V gene. The CDR3 nucleotides are TGCGCCAGCAGCATGGGGGGTTTCCCGGATGCGCAGTATTTT. Translating gives CASSMGGFPDAQYF.

This clonotype was seen more than once but under ten times. DNA of the CDR3: TGTGCCAGCAGTTCCGTAGCGGGGGCCACAGATACGCAGTATTTT. Its translation: CASSSVAGATDTQYF. This rearrangement joins TRBV12-3 or TRBV12-4 to TRBJ2-3; 9 bases are a match to TRBD2. This CDR3 spans 15 amino acids. V was clipped by 4 bases and J by 2 bases; unmatched bases: 4.

The chain carries TRBV10-1 and TRBJ1-1; TRBD1 agrees at 7 bases. Germline V gives CDR1 WNHNN, CDR2 SYGVQD (reference sequence). This CDR3 is 15 amino acids long. V dropped 6 bases and J dropped 5; count of bases not matched to a gene: 12. CDR3 sequence: CASSTTGARNTEAFF. In nucleotides, the CDR3 is TGCGCCAGCAGCACCACAGGGGCAAGGAATACTGAAGCTTTCTTT.

This clonotype was seen only a few times. The rearrangement joins TRBV7-9 to TRBJ1-5; D unclear. CDR1 and CDR2 (germline): SEHNR, FQNEAQ (reference sequence). The V gene lost 5 bases and the J gene lost 3 bases, with 5 bases spanning the gap. CDR3 length: 12 residues. The CDR3 DNA is TGTGCCAGCAGCCCAGTCAATCAGCCCCAGCATTTT. It yields the protein CASSPVNQPQHF.

The rearrangement joins TRBV24-1 to TRBJ2-3; TRBD2 is a possible D gene (6 bases). The germline CDR1 and CDR2 sequences are KGHDR and SFDVKD. This CDR3 is built from 13 residues. Between the trimmed V and J ends, which lost 8 bases and 0 bases, there was a span of 8 bases. The CDR3 DNA is TGTGCCACCATCGGGACTAGCACAGATACGCAGTATTTT. Translation: CATIGTSTDTQYF.

The chain links TRBV9 to TRBJ2-3, with D tentatively TRBD1 (5 bases). The CDR3 extends over 13 amino acids. The germline V gene encodes CDR1 SGDLS and CDR2 YYNGEE. V lost 9 bases, J lost 4 bases, and 15 bases lay in between. CDR3 bases: TGTGCCATACAGGACCGGACGGCAGATACGCAGTATTTT. Its translation is CAIQDRTADTQYF.